This T cell receptor (beta chain) appears in the sequencing data of a study of blood T cell repertoires in COVID-19. About the research overall: Collection of acute and convalescent COVID-19 samples took place in the United States, Italy and Spain. T cells, B-cell-depleted T cells, or PBMCs supplied cDNA or gDNA.

In the source study's methods: Cell counts per sample came from amplifying reference gene primers. Generated by immunoSEQ multiplex PCR, the TCRdb table keeps only in-frame clones and is missing some. The DNA gave D and trimming, while V, J and clone size come from that table. The sample holds about 180,000 clones; about 84% are singletons and the top ten take more than 5.5%. Looked up from germline, CDR1 is MRHNA and CDR2 is SNTAGT. Trimming took off 7 bases at V and 4 bases at J, with 14 bases between the two ends. The CDR3 totals 13 residues. The sample taken for sequencing was peripheral blood. The source is a human donor in a cohort sampled during active COVID-19. The chain combines TRBV6-4 with TRBJ2-7, with D maybe TRBD2 (5 bases). CDR3 residues: CASTKAVGYEQYF. DNA for the CDR3: TGTGCCAGCACAAAAGCGGTGGGGTACGAGCAGTACTTC.